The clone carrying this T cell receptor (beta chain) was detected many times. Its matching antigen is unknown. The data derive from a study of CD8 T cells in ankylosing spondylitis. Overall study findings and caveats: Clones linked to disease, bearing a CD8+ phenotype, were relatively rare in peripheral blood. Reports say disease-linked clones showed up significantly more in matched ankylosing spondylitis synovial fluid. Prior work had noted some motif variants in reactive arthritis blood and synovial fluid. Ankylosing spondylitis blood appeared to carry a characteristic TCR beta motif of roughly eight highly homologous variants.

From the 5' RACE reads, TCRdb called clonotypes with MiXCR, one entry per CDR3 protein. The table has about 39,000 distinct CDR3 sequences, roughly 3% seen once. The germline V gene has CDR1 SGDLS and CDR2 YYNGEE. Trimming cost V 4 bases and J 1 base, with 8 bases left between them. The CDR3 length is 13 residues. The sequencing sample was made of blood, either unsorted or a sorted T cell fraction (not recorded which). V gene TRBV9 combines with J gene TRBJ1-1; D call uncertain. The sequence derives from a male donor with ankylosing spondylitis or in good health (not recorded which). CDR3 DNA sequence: TGTGCCAGCAGCAGAGGGCGGAACACTGAAGCTTTCTTT. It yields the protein CASSRGRNTEAFF.